Included here is one T cell receptor (beta chain) sequence, with context. Its antigen is not identified. The sample belongs to a study of T cells in Graves' hyperthyroidism and ophthalmopathy. Study as a whole: The authors collected peripheral blood at initial diagnosis, before any treatment.

Newly diagnosed patients aged 18 to 65 had hyperthyroidism of under 2 months' duration. Each 10 ml fresh peripheral blood draw supplied the PBMCs. CDR3 length equals 14 residues. Unmatched junction bases numbered 7, after V lost 5 bases and J lost 3 bases. The study, taken as a whole, reports: Most clonotypes expanded in the thyroid (above 0.001) were also present in blood.

There were TCR beta CDR3 regions amplified from RNA transcripts. Initially, a first-round RT-PCR of the TCR CDR3 employed the HTBI primer set. TCRdb recomputed calls from the multiplex PCR reads with MiXCR, one row per CDR3 protein. This table holds about 770,000 distinct CDR3 sequences, around 20% found once. The chain has TRBV12-3 or TRBV12-4 and TRBJ2-7; the match to TRBD2 covers 7 bases. What was sequenced was blood. The clonotype originates from a woman aged 45-65 years with Graves' hyperthyroidism that later progressed to Graves' ophthalmopathy. CDR3 residues: CASSTTSAVYEQYF. The CDR3 nucleotides are TGTGCCAGCAGTACCACTAGCGCGGTCTACGAGCAGTACTTC.